Here is one T cell receptor (beta chain) with its context. The repertoire was sequenced with immunoSEQ multiplex PCR; TCRdb's copy has only in-frame clones and lacks some. The profile shows 250,000 to 350,000 clones, roughly 84% of them singletons. The entry originates in a study of blood T cell repertoires in COVID-19. At the level of the study: From the United States, Italy and Spain came samples of acute and convalescent COVID-19. PBMCs, B-cell-depleted T cells, or T cells were the source of the cDNA or gDNA that made up the material.

V shed 5 bases and J shed 7 bases, with 15 bases lying between them. The CDR3 is 14 residues long. CDR1 is SGHKS and CDR2 is YYEKEE in the germline V gene (reference sequence). The chain recombines TRBV5-5 with TRBJ1-4; the D gene is possibly TRBD1 (6 bases). Sequenced material: peripheral blood. The receptor was derived from a person aged 70 to 80 with COVID-19, enrolled during active disease. As DNA, the CDR3 is TGTGCCAGCAGATACCGGGACACCTCTGAAAAACTGTTTTTT. It yields the protein CASRYRDTSEKLFF.